The 32 T cell receptor beta chains given below trace back to one sample, sequenced in a study of yellow fever vaccine responses in identical twins. TCRdb reprocessed the RT-PCR reads with MiXCR, giving one entry per CDR3 protein. In the table there are some 15,000 distinct CDR3 sequences, approximately 88% of which are singletons. Specimen: T cells from blood (PBMCs), unsorted or a sorted subset (not recorded which), collected before or after yellow fever vaccination (not recorded which). The receptors come from a woman aged 18-29 years who received the yellow fever vaccine.

The CDR3, as DNA: TGTGCCAGCAGTGATAGGCTTGGTCCAACTAACTATGGCTACACCTTC. Translating it yields CASSDRLGPTNYGYTF. This rearrangement joins TRBV2 to TRBJ1-2; D is unresolved. In germline, CDR1 is SNHLY, CDR2 FYNNEI. Trimming removed 3 bases from V and 0 bases from J, with 14 bases in between. The CDR3 spans 16 residues.

This clonotype was recorded only once. J is TRBJ2-1 and V is TRBV11-1; TRBD2 matches 11 bases. With V trimmed by 5 bases and J by 4 bases, 7 bases remained unmatched. Germline V gives CDR1 SGHAT, CDR2 FQDESV (reference sequence). This CDR3 contains 16 residues. CDR3 protein: CASSPQGLAAYNEQFF. The CDR3 coding sequence is TGTGCCAGCAGCCCACAGGGACTAGCGGCATACAATGAGCAGTTCTTC.

In its sample, this clonotype was seen once. The V gene is TRBV12-3 or TRBV12-4, the J gene TRBJ2-1; D is uncertain. With 5 bases removed from V and 8 bases from J, the gap between germline ends came to 4 bases. The CDR3 length is 10 residues. The CDR3 loop is CASSLYEQFF. In nucleotides, the CDR3 is TGTGCCAGCAGTCTATATGAGCAGTTCTTC.

DNA for the CDR3: TGTGCCAGCAGCCCGAACGGGGTCACAGATACGCAGTATTTT. It specifies CASSPNGVTDTQYF. This sequence joins TRBV7-9 and TRBJ2-3, with D possibly TRBD2 on 5 matching bases. CDR1 is SEHNR, CDR2 FQNEAQ, per germline (reference sequence). The ends were cut back, 5 bases at V and 2 bases at J, with 11 bases in the middle. CDR3 size: 14 residues. The full variable domain, completed using reference TRBV7-9 and TRBJ2-3, is DTGVSQNPRHKITKRGQNVTFRCDPISEHNRLYWYRQTLGQGPEFLTYFQNEAQLEKSRLLSDRFSAERPKGSFSTLEIQRTEQGDSAMYLCASSPNGVTDTQYFGPGTRLTVL.

This clonotype was found once. The rearrangement uses TRBV6-1 and TRBJ1-1; possibly TRBD1 for D (6 bases). The V gene lost 4 bases and the J gene lost 11 bases, with 17 bases spanning the gap. Germline V gene lookup returns CDR1 MNHNS and CDR2 SASEGT. The CDR3 length is 13 residues. DNA for the CDR3: TGTGCCAGCAGTGGGGCTGGGGACACTTCGGCTTTCTTT. This codes for CASSGAGDTSAFF.

This clonotype was detected only a few times. The V call is TRBV19, the J call TRBJ1-5; unclear D gene. Trimming cost V 7 bases and J 3 bases, with 7 bases left between them. The germline gives CDR1 LNHDA, CDR2 SQIVND (reference sequence). This CDR3 region has 12 residues. CDR3 in amino acids: CASTLPNQPQHF. The DNA for the CDR3 is TGTGCCAGTACGTTACCCAATCAGCCCCAGCATTTT.

This chain joins TRBV11-2 and TRBJ2-3; D gene unclear. The CDR3 runs to 14 residues. Per germline, CDR1 SGHAT and CDR2 FQNNGV. Trimming pared 1 base from V and 0 bases from J, leaving 5 bases between. In DNA form, the CDR3 reads TGTGCCAGCAGCTTAGTCCGGAGCACAGATACGCAGTATTTT. As protein: CASSLVRSTDTQYF. The full variable domain, in which reference TRBV11-2 and TRBJ2-3 provide the parts outside the CDR3, is EAGVAQSPRYKIIEKRQSVAFWCNPISGHATLYWYQQILGQGPKLLIQFQNNGVVDDSQLPKDRFSAERLKGVDSTLKIQPAKLEDSAVYLCASSLVRSTDTQYFGPGTRLTVL.

The V call is TRBV11-3, the J call TRBJ2-5, with D possibly matching TRBD2 (6 bases). V shed 1 base and J shed 5 bases, with 11 bases lying between them. Germline CDR1 reads SGHNT; CDR2 reads YENEEA. CDR3 length: 14 amino acids. Here the CDR3 DNA reads TGTGCCAGCAGCTTAGGTTCTGCGGGGGAGACCCAGTACTTC. This codes for CASSLGSAGETQYF.

The genes are TRBV2 and TRBJ2-5; unclear D gene. Germline V gene lookup returns CDR1 SNHLY and CDR2 FYNNEI. The germline V and J ends were trimmed by 2 bases and 5 bases, with 9 bases remaining between them. This CDR3 region has 13 residues. The CDR3 bases are TGTGCCAGCAGTGAACTGGGAAGGGAGACCCAGTACTTC. It is translated as CASSELGRETQYF. The entire variable domain, with the rest obtained from reference TRBV2 and TRBJ2-5, is as follows: EPEVTQTPSHQVTQMGQEVILRCVPISNHLYFYWYRQILGQKVEFLVSFYNNEISEKSEIFDDQFSVERPDGSNFTLKIRSTKLEDSAMYFCASSELGRETQYFGPGTRLLVL.

The chain couples TRBV20-1 to TRBJ2-7; 9 positions match TRBD2. J was trimmed by 4 bases and V by 2 bases; bases with no gene match: 12. The germline gives CDR1 DFQATT, CDR2 SNEGSKA (reference sequence). The length of the CDR3 is 16 residues. Here the CDR3 DNA reads TGCAGTGCTAGACCAACACCGGGACTAGCTCATTACGAGCAGTACGTC. Protein product: CSARPTPGLAHYEQYV.

The CDR3 is CASSQSIGGNTEAFF. CDR3 sequence (DNA): TGTGCCAGCAGCCAATCTATAGGGGGGAACACTGAAGCTTTCTTT. This chain links TRBV4-2 with TRBJ1-1, with a possible D match to TRBD1 (6 bases). CDR1 is LGHNA, CDR2 YNFKEQ, per germline. Trimming removed 2 bases from V and 1 base from J, with 11 bases in between. The CDR3 is 15 residues long.

This chain joins TRBV29-1 and TRBJ1-1; D is possibly TRBD1 (6 bases). V dropped 6 bases and J dropped 5 bases, with 16 bases sitting between them. The germline V gene encodes CDR1 SQVTM and CDR2 ANQGSEA. This CDR3 contains 13 residues. The CDR3 DNA sequence: TGCAGCGTCCGCCGGGACACAACTACTGAAGCTTTCTTT. Translated, it gives CSVRRDTTTEAFF.

The V and J genes are TRBV11-2 and TRBJ2-7, with D perhaps TRBD1 (5 bases). V was clipped by 3 bases and J by 1 base, with 10 bases between them. Germline values: CDR1 SGHAT, CDR2 FQNNGV. There are 14 residues in the CDR3. The CDR3 loop is CASSFGRTSYEQYF. The CDR3 region has the DNA TGTGCCAGCAGCTTCGGCAGGACATCCTACGAGCAGTACTTC.

In this sample, this clonotype turned up a few times. The chain links TRBV18 to TRBJ2-7; D gene uncertain. This CDR3 comprises 13 residues. V lost 0 bases and J 5 bases, leaving 8 bases between the germline ends. CDR1 and CDR2 (germline): KGHSH, LQKENI. CDR3 sequence (DNA): TGTGCCAGCTCACCACCAGGGCGACACGAGCAGTACTTC. Encoded protein: CASSPPGRHEQYF.

The chain employs TRBV4-2 and TRBJ2-7; 10 bases fit TRBD2. J lost 0 bases, V lost 1 base, and 9 bases had no gene match. The CDR3 loop spans 18 amino acids. CDR1 is LGHNA, CDR2 YNFKEQ, per germline. For the CDR3, the DNA is TGTGCCAGCAGCCAAGGTCTTACTACTAGCGGGACCTCCTACGAGCAGTACTTC. Protein: CASSQGLTTSGTSYEQYF.

This chain uses TRBV12-3 or TRBV12-4 with TRBJ2-3; no clear D. The CDR3 covers 14 residues. Deletions cut 6 bases from V and 5 bases from J, with 15 bases between. The CDR3 sequence is CASRGGISGDTQYF. The CDR3 DNA follows: TGTGCCAGCAGGGGCGGAATCTCCGGAGATACGCAGTATTTT.

This clonotype was seen just once. The rearrangement links TRBV14 to TRBJ2-5; D tentatively fits TRBD1 or TRBD2 (6 bases each). V shed 4 bases and J shed 4 bases, with 19 bases lying between them. This CDR3 has 16 residues. Per germline, CDR1 SGHDN and CDR2 FVKESK. The CDR3 loop is CASSLLGGRSRETQYF. CDR3 DNA sequence: TGTGCCAGCAGCCTACTAGGGGGGCGAAGTCGAGAGACCCAGTACTTC.

On this clonotype: An end of the junction differs from the germline gene, which may be a read error. This chain uses TRBV2 with TRBJ2-1, with a possible D match to TRBD1 (6 bases). This CDR3 contains 13 residues. Per germline, CDR1 SNHLY and CDR2 FYNNEI. The CDR3, as DNA: TGTGCCAGCAGAGAAGGGGGATACAATGAGCAGTTCTTC. Amino acids: CASREGGYNEQFF.

The chain links TRBV11-2 to TRBJ2-5, with 8 bases fitting TRBD2. The germline CDR1 and CDR2 sequences are SGHAT and FQNNGV. There are 14 residues in the CDR3. Losses at the gene ends were 3 bases for V and 4 bases for J; bases not matched to a gene: 4. The CDR3 DNA is TGTGCCAGCAGCTTCAGCGGGGGCTCAGAGACCCAGTACTTC. It codes for CASSFSGGSETQYF.

The chain joins TRBV15 to TRBJ2-7; 7 bases are shared with TRBD1. The CDR3 extends over 14 amino acids. V gave up 3 bases and J gave up 7 bases; unmatched junction bases: 9. Germline CDR1 LNHNV, CDR2 YYDKDF (reference sequence). CDR3 sequence (DNA): TGTGCCACCAGCAGCCTATGGGACAGTAGAGAGCAGTACTTC. The encoded protein is CATSSLWDSREQYF.

The chain couples TRBV18 to TRBJ2-1, with no clear D. Germline loops: CDR1 KGHSH, CDR2 LQKENI. The CDR3 covers 15 residues. The ends were cut back, 5 bases at V and 5 bases at J, with 16 bases in the middle. The CDR3 DNA is TGTGCCAGCTCAATCGGCCCAGGCCGAAACAATGAGCAGTTCTTC. Amino acids: CASSIGPGRNNEQFF. The full variable domain, its missing parts supplied by reference TRBV18 and TRBJ2-1, is NAGVMQNPRHLVRRRGQEARLRCSPMKGHSHVYWYRQLPEEGLKFMVYLQKENIIDESGMPKERFSAEFPKEGPSILRIQQVVRGDSAAYFCASSIGPGRNNEQFFGPGTRLTVL.

J is TRBJ2-1 and V is TRBV4-1; 8 bases align to TRBD2. The trim removed 1 base at V and 12 bases at J, leaving 11 bases unmatched. CDR3 size: 15 residues. Germline loops: CDR1 MGHRA, CDR2 YSYEKL. This CDR3 reads CASSQVSGVGLGQFF. In DNA, the CDR3 is TGCGCCAGCAGCCAAGTTAGCGGGGTTGGCCTGGGGCAGTTCTTC.

The rearrangement uses TRBV7-6 and TRBJ2-1; 9 bases fit TRBD2. Germline V gene lookup returns CDR1 SGHVS and CDR2 FNYEAQ. The CDR3 consists of 15 residues. Trimming took 2 bases from V and 7 from J; bases not matched to a gene: 6. The chain's CDR3 is CASSLSSGSGNEQFF. CDR3 DNA sequence: TGTGCCAGCAGCTTAAGTAGCGGGAGCGGAAATGAGCAGTTCTTC.

The V and J genes are TRBV5-1 and TRBJ2-1; 7 bases line up with TRBD1. This CDR3 contains 12 residues. V dropped 5 bases and J dropped 5; count of bases not matched to a gene: 1. Germline V gene lookup returns CDR1 SGHRS and CDR2 YFSETQ. The CDR3 loop is CASRGQNNEQFF. DNA of the CDR3: TGCGCCAGCAGGGGACAGAACAATGAGCAGTTCTTC.

The genes are TRBV5-1 and TRBJ2-1; 14 bases match TRBD2. J was trimmed by 9 bases and V by 0 bases; bases with no gene match: 5. The CDR3 length is 16 residues. Per the germline V gene, CDR1 is SGHRS and CDR2 is YFSETQ. CDR3: CASSLGGLAGEGEQFF. In nucleotides, the CDR3 is TGCGCCAGCAGCTTGGGGGGACTAGCGGGAGAGGGTGAGCAGTTCTTC.

This rearrangement joins TRBV5-1 to TRBJ2-7; 8 bases fit TRBD2. Germline loops: CDR1 SGHRS, CDR2 YFSETQ. The CDR3 is 17 amino acids. CDR3 loop: CASPLWASGQSSYEQYF. For the CDR3, the DNA is TGCGCTAGCCCCTTGTGGGCTAGCGGGCAAAGCTCCTACGAGCAGTACTTC.

The rearrangement uses TRBV11-1 and TRBJ1-3; D is ambiguous. CDR3 length: 16 residues. Germline-derived CDR1 and CDR2 are SGHAT and FQDESV (reference sequence). V was cut by 3 bases and J by 0 bases, with 12 bases left in between. The CDR3 bases are TGTGCCAGCAGCTTTACTCAGTCATCCTCTGGAAACACCATATATTTT. Amino acid sequence: CASSFTQSSSGNTIYF.

The chain has TRBV19 and TRBJ1-1; D gene uncertain. The V end lost 1 base, the J end lost 3 bases, and 12 bases lay between the germline ends. Per germline, CDR1 LNHDA and CDR2 SQIVND (reference sequence). The CDR3 extends over 15 amino acids. The CDR3 here is CASSIAVTGYTEAFF. CDR3 sequence (DNA): TGTGCCAGTAGTATAGCAGTTACGGGATACACTGAAGCTTTCTTT.

CDR3 amino acids: CATSEGRGAFF. For the CDR3, the DNA is TGTGCCACCAGTGAAGGTCGAGGGGCTTTCTTT. V is TRBV24-1 and J is TRBJ1-1; D is uncertain. Deletions cut 4 bases from V and 11 bases from J, with 10 bases between. This CDR3 region has 11 residues. The germline gives CDR1 KGHDR, CDR2 SFDVKD.

The chain carries TRBV28 and TRBJ2-1; TRBD1 matches at 9 bases. The CDR3 sequence is 17 residues long. Trimming took 5 bases from V and 2 from J; bases not matched to a gene: 10. CDR1 and CDR2 (germline): MDHEN, SYDVKM. The CDR3 sequence is CASSQGAGTGTYNEQFF. DNA of the CDR3: TGTGCCAGCAGTCAAGGCGCCGGGACAGGGACCTACAATGAGCAGTTCTTC. The full variable domain, rest sourced from reference TRBV28 and TRBJ2-1, is DVKVTQSSRYLVKRTGEKVFLECVQDMDHENMFWYRQDPGLGLRLIYFSYDVKMKEKGDIPEGYSVSREKKERFSLILESASTNQTSMYLCASSQGAGTGTYNEQFFGPGTRLTVL.

J is TRBJ2-1 and V is TRBV24-1; TRBD2 is a possible D gene (7 bases). The CDR3 has 14 amino acids. CDR1 and CDR2 from the germline V gene are KGHDR and SFDVKD. V was trimmed by 10 bases and J by 2 bases, leaving 14 bases between them. As DNA, the CDR3 is TGTGCCACAGGGGGGGGGCGGCCCTACAATGAGCAGTTCTTC. Its protein is CATGGGRPYNEQFF.

V usage is TRBV11-3 and J usage is TRBJ1-5; D is perhaps TRBD1 (6 bases). Germline V lookup: CDR1 SGHNT, CDR2 YENEEA. The CDR3 length is 13 residues. V lost 2 bases, J lost 5 bases, and 7 bases lay in between. This chain's CDR3 is CASSLNRDQPQHF. DNA of the CDR3: TGTGCCAGCAGCTTAAACAGGGATCAGCCCCAGCATTTT.